The 20 T cell receptor beta chains presented below share a single source sample, sequenced in a study of shared clonotypes between healthy human individuals. The repertoire was sequenced with immunoSEQ multiplex PCR; TCRdb's copy has only in-frame clones and lacks some. The data show millions of clones, with roughly 94% seen just once and 1% to 1.3% held by the top ten. Naive CD8 isolation took CD45RO-negative cells positively selected for CCR7 and excluded terminally differentiated effector memory CD45RA+ cells. Sequenced sample: naive CD8+ T cells sorted from blood. These receptors were taken from a man younger than 30 in good health.

The V call is TRBV10-3, the J call TRBJ2-7, with TRBD2 identical over 8 bases. Trimming at V came to 5 bases and at J to 6 bases, leaving 6 bases not matched to a gene. The CDR3 has 13 residues. Germline loops: CDR1 ENHRY, CDR2 SYGVKD. Here the CDR3 reads CAISRAGVLEQYF. As DNA, the CDR3 is TGTGCCATCAGTCGAGCGGGAGTCCTCGAGCAGTACTTC.

The rearrangement uses TRBV5-4 and TRBJ2-7, with a possible D match to TRBD1 (5 bases). The CDR3 spans 14 residues. Germline V gene sequence: CDR1 SGHNT, CDR2 YYREEE (reference sequence). V was pared by 2 bases and J by 6 bases, with 15 bases between. CDR3 nucleotides: TGTGCCAGCAGCTTCGGTCCAGGGTCAGCCGAGCAGTACTTC. It is translated as CASSFGPGSAEQYF.

About this clone itself: This same CDR3 is encoded by further DNA sequences in the sample. The rearrangement uses TRBV4-1 and TRBJ2-1; unclear D gene. The CDR3 spans 12 residues. The germline CDR1 and CDR2 sequences are MGHRA and YSYEKL. The ends were cut back, 1 base at V and 8 bases at J, with 6 bases in the middle. The CDR3 region is CASSQVADEQFF. As DNA, the CDR3 is TGCGCCAGCAGCCAAGTGGCGGATGAGCAGTTCTTC.

The J gene is TRBJ2-5, the V gene TRBV27; tentatively, D is TRBD2 (6 bases). The CDR3 covers 14 residues. Between the trimmed V and J ends, which lost 8 bases and 2 bases, there was a span of 15 bases. Germline assignment: CDR1 MNHEY and CDR2 SMNVEV (reference sequence). The CDR3: CASRGDGLQETQYF. In nucleotides, the CDR3 is TGTGCCAGCCGTGGGGACGGACTACAAGAGACCCAGTACTTC.

This chain uses TRBV6-5 with TRBJ1-2, with 8 bases matching TRBD1. V dropped 4 bases and J dropped 8; count of bases not matched to a gene: 3. The CDR3 covers 12 residues. The germline V gene encodes CDR1 MNHEY and CDR2 SVGAGI. The CDR3 DNA sequence: TGTGCCAGCAGTTTGACAGGGGAAGGCTACACCTTC. As protein: CASSLTGEGYTF.

V usage is TRBV4-1 and J usage is TRBJ1-5; no clear D gene. V shed 0 bases and J shed 4 bases, with 13 bases lying between them. Germline V gives CDR1 MGHRA, CDR2 YSYEKL. This CDR3 region has 16 residues. The DNA for the CDR3 is TGCGCCAGCAGCCAAGAGATAGGTCAGCGGAATCAGCCCCAGCATTTT. This gives the protein CASSQEIGQRNQPQHF.

The V and J genes are TRBV19 and TRBJ2-7; 11 nucleotides agree with TRBD1. The CDR3 has 14 residues. With 5 bases clipped from V and 4 bases from J, the junction kept 4 bases outside the gene matches. Germline V lookup: CDR1 LNHDA, CDR2 SQIVND (reference sequence). The CDR3 spells CASSYGTGGYEQYF. The CDR3 bases are TGTGCCAGTAGTTACGGGACAGGGGGGTACGAGCAGTACTTC.

As concerns this clone: Distinct nucleotide sequences in the sample also encode this CDR3. The V and J genes are TRBV7-8 and TRBJ1-1, with D uncertain. Trimming stripped 1 base from V and 1 base from J, with 7 bases between. CDR3 length: 14 amino acids. Germline CDR1 reads SGHVS; CDR2 reads FQNEAQ. This CDR3 is CASSLGAGNTEAFF. In DNA, the CDR3 is TGTGCCAGCAGCTTAGGAGCGGGGAACACTGAAGCTTTCTTT.

V usage is TRBV11-2 and J usage is TRBJ2-7, with D tentatively TRBD1 (6 bases). This CDR3 contains 14 residues. Germline CDR1 is SGHAT and CDR2 is FQNNGV. V lost 0 bases and J 3 bases, leaving 9 bases between the germline ends. The CDR3 spells CASSLEARGYEQYF. Written as DNA, the CDR3 is TGTGCCAGCAGCTTAGAAGCCAGGGGCTACGAGCAGTACTTC.

The rearrangement links TRBV6-1 to TRBJ2-7; possible D gene TRBD2, 5 bases. CDR3 length equals 12 residues. V was trimmed by 6 bases and J by 3 bases, leaving 9 bases between them. Looked up from germline, CDR1 is MNHNS and CDR2 is SASEGT. The CDR3 nucleotides are TGTGCCAGCAGCGGGGAGTACTACGAGCAGTACTTC. It specifies CASSGEYYEQYF.

With respect to this clone: Other DNA sequences in the same sample also yield this CDR3. The gene calls are TRBV27 and TRBJ2-7, with 8 bases aligning to TRBD1. The CDR3 has 15 amino acids. Germline values: CDR1 MNHEY, CDR2 SMNVEV (reference sequence). V lost 5 bases and J lost 2; bases outside the gene matches: 8. The CDR3 DNA reads TGTGCCAGCAGTAGTCCCGGGACAGGTACCTACGAGCAGTACTTC. It encodes CASSSPGTGTYEQYF.

This clone was found once. This rearrangement joins TRBV28 to TRBJ2-2; 7 bases align to TRBD2. Losses at the gene ends were 2 bases for V and 0 bases for J; bases not matched to a gene: 12. This CDR3 contains 19 residues. Per the germline V gene, CDR1 is MDHEN and CDR2 is SYDVKM. The DNA for the CDR3 is TGTGCCAGCAGTTTAAAGTCCGGGGGGTACGTCCCGAACACCGGGGAGCTGTTTTTT. It yields the protein CASSLKSGGYVPNTGELFF. Based on the CDR3 plus reference TRBV28 and TRBJ2-2, the full variable domain is DVKVTQSSRYLVKRTGEKVFLECVQDMDHENMFWYRQDPGLGLRLIYFSYDVKMKEKGDIPEGYSVSREKKERFSLILESASTNQTSMYLCASSLKSGGYVPNTGELFFGEGSRLTVL.

The chain recombines TRBV13 with TRBJ2-7; 8 bases agree with TRBD1. The CDR3 is 15 residues long. Germline V gene data show CDR1 as PRHDT and CDR2 as FYEKMQ (reference sequence). Losses at the gene ends were 5 bases for V and 1 base for J; bases not matched to a gene: 7. In DNA, the CDR3 is TGTGCCAGCAGCCGCATCGGACAGGGTTCCTACGAGCAGTACTTC. Translating gives CASSRIGQGSYEQYF.

J is TRBJ1-1 and V is TRBV30; the match to TRBD1 covers 7 bases. CDR1 and CDR2 from the germline V gene are GTSNPN and SVGIG (reference sequence). The CDR3 has 12 residues. V trimming: 3 bases; J trimming: 5 bases; junction bases outside the gene matches: 3. CDR3 in DNA: TGTGCCTGGAGACAGGGGTTGACTGAAGCTTTCTTT. Amino acids: CAWRQGLTEAFF.

The V and J genes are TRBV10-2 and TRBJ1-6, with D possibly TRBD1 on 5 matching bases. Germline loops: CDR1 WSHSY, CDR2 SAAADI. Trimming removed 4 bases at V and 10 bases at J, with 11 bases between. The CDR3 extends over 13 amino acids. CDR3 bases: TGCGCCAGCAGTGGGGGGGGGAGATCACCCCTCCACTTT. Its translation: CASSGGGRSPLHF.

The chain combines TRBV19 with TRBJ1-2; D uncertain. The V gene's germline CDR1 is LNHDA and CDR2 SQIVND (reference sequence). Trimming cost V 3 bases and J 4 bases, with 9 bases left between them. This CDR3 has 13 amino acids. The CDR3 protein is CASSISDGYGYTF. The CDR3 nucleotides read TGTGCCAGTAGTATTAGTGACGGCTATGGCTACACCTTC.

This chain connects TRBV5-1 to TRBJ2-5; TRBD2 aligns across 12 bases. Looked up from germline, CDR1 is SGHRS and CDR2 is YFSETQ. The V gene end was trimmed by 0 bases and the J gene end by 3 bases; junction bases not matched to a gene: 3. CDR3 length equals 16 residues. The CDR3 reads CASSLDWTSGKETQYF. The CDR3 bases are TGCGCCAGCAGCTTGGATTGGACTAGCGGGAAAGAGACCCAGTACTTC. Using reference TRBV5-1 and TRBJ2-5 for the parts outside the CDR3, the full variable domain is KAGVTQTPRYLIKTRGQQVTLSCSPISGHRSVSWYQQTPGQGLQFLFEYFSETQRNKGNFPGRFSGRQFSNSRSEMNVSTLELGDSALYLCASSLDWTSGKETQYFGPGTRLLVL.

On this clone: The same CDR3 is also encoded by other DNA sequences in this sample. CDR3 residues: CASSLGGYEQYF. The CDR3 bases are TGTGCCAGCAGCCTGGGGGGATACGAGCAGTACTTC. This chain uses TRBV5-4 with TRBJ2-7; D might be TRBD2 (6 bases). V was shortened by 4 bases and J by 4 bases, with 9 bases between the two germline ends. This CDR3 spans 12 amino acids. Germline V gives CDR1 SGHNT, CDR2 YYREEE (reference sequence).

Worth noting for this clone: This same CDR3 is encoded by further DNA sequences in the sample. V gene TRBV6-5 combines with J gene TRBJ2-3; D may be TRBD1 or TRBD2 (5 bases each). Per germline, CDR1 MNHEY and CDR2 SVGAGI. The CDR3 consists of 14 residues. The ends were cut back, 0 bases at V and 4 bases at J, with 8 bases in the middle. This CDR3 is CASSYSGEADTQYF. The CDR3, as DNA: TGTGCCAGCAGTTACTCGGGGGAAGCAGATACGCAGTATTTT.

The chain joins TRBV19 to TRBJ1-1; 9 positions agree with TRBD1. Trimming at V came to 4 bases and at J to 3 bases, leaving 9 bases not matched to a gene. In germline, CDR1 is LNHDA, CDR2 SQIVND (reference sequence). This CDR3 spans 16 amino acids. The CDR3 DNA reads TGTGCCAGTAGTAAAAACAGGGGGCGCATGGACACTGAAGCTTTCTTT. It is translated as CASSKNRGRMDTEAFF.